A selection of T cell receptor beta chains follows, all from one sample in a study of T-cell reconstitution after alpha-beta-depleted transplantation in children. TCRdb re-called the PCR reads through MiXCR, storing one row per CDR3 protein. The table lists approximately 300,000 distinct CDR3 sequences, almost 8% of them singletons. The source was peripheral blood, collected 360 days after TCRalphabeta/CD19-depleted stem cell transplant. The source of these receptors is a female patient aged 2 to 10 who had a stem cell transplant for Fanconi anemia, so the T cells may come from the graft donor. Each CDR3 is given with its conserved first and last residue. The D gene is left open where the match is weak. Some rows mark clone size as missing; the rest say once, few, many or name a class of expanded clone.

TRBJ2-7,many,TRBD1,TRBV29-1,CSVETGGGYEQYF,TGCAGCGTAGAGACAGGGGGCGGCTACGAGCAGTACTTC
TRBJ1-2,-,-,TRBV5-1,CASSQEQGQLGYGYTF,TGCGCCAGCAGCCAAGAACAGGGTCAATTGGGCTATGGCTACACCTTC
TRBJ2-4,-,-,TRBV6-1,CASSESALFSKNIQYF,TGTGCCAGCAGTGAATCTGCGCTGTTCTCCAAAAACATTCAGTACTTC
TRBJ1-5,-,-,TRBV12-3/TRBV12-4,CASSFGGRRNQPQHF,TGTGCCAGCAGTTTCGGGGGTCGGCGCAATCAGCCCCAGCATTTT
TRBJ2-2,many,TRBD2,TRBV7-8,CASSLGRAQNTGELFF,TGTGCCAGCAGCTTGGGGAGGGCGCAAAACACCGGGGAGCTGTTTTTT
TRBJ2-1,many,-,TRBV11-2,CASSRMSSYNEQFF,TGTGCCAGCAGCCGTATGAGCTCCTACAATGAGCAGTTCTTC
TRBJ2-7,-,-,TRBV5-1,CASSWAPGLNSYEQYF,TGCGCCAGCAGCTGGGCCCCGGGTCTGAACTCCTACGAGCAGTACTTC
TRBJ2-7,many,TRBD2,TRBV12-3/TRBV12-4,CASSLGLAFSSYEQYF,TGTGCCAGCAGTTTAGGACTAGCTTTTTCGTCCTACGAGCAGTACTTC
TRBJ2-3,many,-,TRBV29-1,CSVEGSLGATDTQYF,TGCAGCGTTGAAGGGTCCTTGGGGGCCACAGATACGCAGTATTTT
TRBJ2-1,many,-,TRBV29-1,CSVVQVPPYNEQFF,TGCAGCGTTGTACAGGTCCCCCCCTACAATGAGCAGTTCTTC
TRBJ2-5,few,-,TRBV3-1,CASRIHRDFGKETQYF,TGTGCCAGCAGGATCCACAGGGATTTTGGGAAAGAGACCCAGTACTTC
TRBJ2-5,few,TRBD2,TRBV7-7,CASSSTGGARETQYF,TGTGCCAGCAGCTCTACCGGGGGGGCAAGAGAGACCCAGTACTTC
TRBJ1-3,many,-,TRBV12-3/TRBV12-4,CASTPNVWGGNTIYF,TGTGCCAGCACCCCCAACGTATGGGGAGGAAACACCATATATTTT
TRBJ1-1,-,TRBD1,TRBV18,CASSPFDRGHMNTEAFF,TGTGCCAGCTCACCATTTGACAGGGGCCACATGAACACTGAAGCTTTCTTT
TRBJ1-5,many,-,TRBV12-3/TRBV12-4,CASSIGAEVNQPQHF,TGTGCCAGCAGTATAGGCGCCGAAGTTAATCAGCCCCAGCATTTT
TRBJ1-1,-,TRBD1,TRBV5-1,CASRTGPDTEAFF,TGCGCCAGCAGGACAGGGCCGGACACTGAAGCTTTCTTT
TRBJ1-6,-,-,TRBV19,CASSYVGTPLHF,TGTGCCAGTAGCTACGTAGGGACACCCCTCCACTTT
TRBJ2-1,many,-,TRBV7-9,CASSDTGDYNEQFF,TGTGCCAGCAGCGACACAGGTGATTACAATGAGCAGTTCTTC
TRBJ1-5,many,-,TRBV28,CASSPPLRRGGNQPQHF,TGTGCCAGCAGTCCCCCACTAAGGAGAGGGGGCAATCAGCCCCAGCATTTT
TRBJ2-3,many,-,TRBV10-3,CAIRRGASTDTQYF,TGTGCCATCAGACGCGGGGCTAGCACAGATACGCAGTATTTT
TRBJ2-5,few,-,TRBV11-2,CASSGRRVQETQYF,TGTGCCAGCAGCGGAAGGCGCGTACAAGAGACCCAGTACTTC
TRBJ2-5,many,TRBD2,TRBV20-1,CSASAGGQETQYF,TGCAGTGCTAGCGCGGGGGGGCAAGAGACCCAGTACTTC